This T cell receptor beta chain was captured in a study of control samples from healthy donors and cancer patients. Deletions cut 4 bases from V and 5 bases from J, with 17 bases between. Germline V gene data show CDR1 as SGHRS and CDR2 as YFSETQ. The CDR3 contains 15 residues. Measured with immunoSEQ multiplex PCR; TCRdb has only the in-frame clones, and not every one. This sample carries around 110,000 clones, approximately 90% of them seen once, and the ten largest clones take 2% to 2.5%. The clonotype was recovered from a woman aged 70 to 79 in good health. The chain recombines TRBV5-1 with TRBJ2-3; weak D call: TRBD1 (5 bases). The sequenced sample consisted of blood. This CDR3 is CASSQGIQAGDTQYF. The DNA for the CDR3 is TGCGCCAGCAGCCAGGGAATACAAGCAGGAGATACGCAGTATTTT.